The 8 T cell receptor beta chains in this list originate from one sample, sequenced in a study of cytomegalovirus exposure and HLA in healthy donors. 60 Vbeta and 13 Jbeta primers were used in PCR. Generated by immunoSEQ multiplex PCR, the TCRdb table keeps only in-frame clones and is missing some. Reported are 100,000 to 150,000 clones; the ten largest clones contain around 2.4%. Sequencing was carried out using PBMCs. These receptors came from a man aged 35-49 years in good health and CMV-seronegative.

This chain connects TRBV30 to TRBJ2-5, with D possibly TRBD1 on 6 matching bases. The germline V and J ends were trimmed by 2 bases and 7 bases, with 17 bases remaining between them. CDR3 length: 14 residues. Germline CDR1 and CDR2: GTSNPN and SVGIG (reference sequence). CDR3 in amino acids: CAWSRDTTRGTQYF. The CDR3 DNA reads TGTGCCTGGAGTCGGGACACGACAAGAGGGACCCAGTACTTC.

This chain uses TRBV6-5 with TRBJ1-3; D is uncertain. The germline V and J ends were trimmed by 5 bases and 0 bases, with 11 bases remaining between them. The CDR3 totals 15 residues. Germline V lookup: CDR1 MNHEY, CDR2 SVGAGI. The CDR3, as DNA: TGTGCCAGCAGTCTAATCCCCCCCTCTGGAAACACCATATATTTT. It specifies CASSLIPPSGNTIYF.

The genes are TRBV7-9 and TRBJ2-2; D is unresolved. The CDR3 length is 14 residues. CDR1 is SEHNR and CDR2 is FQNEAQ in the germline V gene (reference sequence). V was trimmed by 2 bases and J by 3 bases, leaving 7 bases between them. The CDR3, as DNA: TGTGCCAGCAGCTTAACGGTTCACACCGGGGAGCTGTTTTTT. Amino acid sequence: CASSLTVHTGELFF.

This chain uses TRBV7-9 with TRBJ1-5; TRBD1 matches 7 bases. The CDR3 consists of 15 residues. V dropped 5 bases and J dropped 2; count of bases not matched to a gene: 6. Germline V gene sequence: CDR1 SEHNR, CDR2 FQNEAQ (reference sequence). This CDR3 reads CASSKDRVGNQPQHF. The CDR3 DNA reads TGTGCCAGCAGCAAAGACAGGGTAGGCAATCAGCCCCAGCATTTT.

The chain couples TRBV7-8 to TRBJ1-1; 10 bases are a match to TRBD1. Germline V gene sequence: CDR1 SGHVS, CDR2 FQNEAQ. The CDR3 has 16 amino acids. The V and J ends lost 5 bases and 1 base, in that order; junction bases with no gene match: 7. For the CDR3, the DNA is TGTGCCAGCAGCCTCCGGGACAGGGGTTCGAACACTGAAGCTTTCTTT. Translation gives CASSLRDRGSNTEAFF.

This rearrangement joins TRBV29-1 to TRBJ1-5; perhaps TRBD1 as D (6 bases). Germline-derived CDR1 and CDR2 are SQVTM and ANQGSEA. V was cut by 6 bases and J by 2 bases, with 20 bases left in between. The CDR3 covers 16 residues. CDR3 protein: CSVLGGAGLGNQPQHF. The CDR3 DNA reads as TGCAGCGTCTTGGGGGGGGCTGGGTTGGGCAATCAGCCCCAGCATTTT.

This chain connects TRBV11-2 to TRBJ2-5; 7 nucleotides match TRBD1. CDR1 and CDR2 (germline): SGHAT, FQNNGV. The CDR3 is made up of 14 amino acids. V trimming: 5 bases; J trimming: 5 bases; junction bases outside the gene matches: 8. CDR3: CASSVTTGYETQYF. For the CDR3, the DNA is TGTGCCAGCAGCGTAACGACAGGGTACGAGACCCAGTACTTC.

The J gene is TRBJ2-6, the V gene TRBV28, with D possibly being TRBD1 (5 bases). This CDR3 has 14 residues. CDR1 MDHEN and CDR2 SYDVKM come from the germline V gene. Trimming took 7 bases from V and 0 from J, leaving 7 bases between them. The chain's CDR3 is CASTGYSGANVLTF. CDR3 nucleotide sequence: TGTGCCAGCACAGGGTACTCTGGGGCCAACGTCCTGACTTTC.